Listed below are T cell receptor beta chains from one sample, sequenced in a study of shared clonotypes between healthy human individuals. Profiled with immunoSEQ multiplex PCR; TCRdb holds only in-frame clones, not every one. The sample includes about 1,500,000 clones, roughly 96% of them seen just once. What was sequenced was naive CD4+ T cells sorted from blood. The receptor set was obtained from a man aged 30 to 39 in good health. CDR3s include the opening cysteine and the closing phenylalanine or tryptophan. A D gene is named only where the DNA matches it firmly. A clone size is listed for some rows: how often the clone was seen (once, few, many), or a class if it is expanded.

V	J	size	D	CDR3	DNA
TRBV7-2	TRBJ2-5	NA	TRBD1	CASSPGGLWETQYF	TGTGCCAGCAGCCCAGGGGGCCTTTGGGAGACCCAGTACTTC
TRBV27	TRBJ1-1	NA	NA	CASSSDWALGAFF	TGTGCCAGCAGTTCGGACTGGGCCCTTGGGGCTTTCTTT
TRBV12-2	TRBJ1-5	NA	NA	CASRLGFVNQPQHF	TGTGCAAGTCGCTTAGGGTTCGTCAATCAGCCCCAGCATTTT
TRBV5-1	TRBJ2-7	NA	NA	CASSVRENYEQYF	TGCGCCAGCAGCGTCAGGGAAAATTACGAGCAGTACTTC
TRBV7-7	TRBJ2-1	NA	NA	CASSSSQLNEQFF	TGTGCTAGCAGCTCGTCCCAACTCAATGAGCAGTTCTTC
TRBV2	TRBJ1-2	NA	NA	CASRKDNYGYTF	TGTGCCAGCAGGAAGGATAACTATGGCTACACCTTC
TRBV19	TRBJ2-6	NA	NA	CASKRQGLSGANVLTF	TGTGCCAGTAAAAGGCAGGGTCTGTCTGGGGCCAACGTCCTGACTTTC
TRBV12-5	TRBJ1-3	NA	TRBD1	CASGLDRAKDIYF	TGTGCTAGTGGCCTGGACAGGGCAAAGGACATATATTTT
TRBV18	TRBJ2-7	NA	TRBD1	CASSQTGKDYEQYF	TGTGCCAGCTCTCAGACAGGGAAGGACTACGAGCAGTACTTC
TRBV19	TRBJ2-1	NA	NA	CASKMDMLSYNEQFF	TGTGCCAGTAAGATGGACATGCTCTCCTACAATGAGCAGTTCTTC
TRBV5-5	TRBJ2-7	NA	TRBD1	CASSEGQGRGSYEQYF	TGTGCCAGCAGCGAGGGACAGGGAAGAGGCTCCTACGAGCAGTACTTC
TRBV6-1	TRBJ1-2	NA	NA	CASSELGAHQGYGYTF	TGTGCCAGCAGTGAACTTGGGGCACATCAGGGCTATGGCTACACCTTC
TRBV10-1	TRBJ2-5	NA	NA	CASSGTVGRTQYF	TGCGCCAGCAGTGGAACTGTGGGGAGAACCCAGTACTTC
TRBV6-6	TRBJ1-2	NA	NA	CASSFTDANYGYTF	TGTGCCAGCAGTTTTACCGATGCTAACTATGGCTACACCTTC
TRBV4-1	TRBJ2-7	NA	NA	CASSQDLLSYEQYF	TGCGCCAGCAGCCAAGATTTGCTCTCCTACGAGCAGTACTTC
TRBV29-1	TRBJ1-2	NA	NA	CSVEQDRGFYGYTF	TGCAGCGTTGAGCAGGACAGAGGGTTTTATGGCTACACCTTC
TRBV18	TRBJ2-1	NA	TRBD1	CASSLGQPYNEQFF	TGTGCCAGCTCACTGGGACAGCCATACAATGAGCAGTTCTTC
TRBV28	TRBJ1-2	few	NA	CASSFLDYGYTF	TGTGCCAGCAGTTTTTTGGACTATGGCTACACCTTC
TRBV10-3	TRBJ1-1	few	NA	CAISGRNTEAFF	TGTGCCATCAGTGGTCGTAACACTGAAGCTTTCTTT
TRBV25-1	TRBJ2-1	NA	NA	CASSDNSWGEQFF	TGTGCCAGCAGTGACAACTCCTGGGGTGAGCAGTTCTTC
TRBV11-2	TRBJ2-4	NA	TRBD1	CASSRQGNIQYF	TGTGCCAGCAGCCGACAGGGAAACATTCAGTACTTC
TRBV28	TRBJ1-1	NA	NA	CASSFRRAFF	TGTGCCAGCAGTTTCCGGCGGGCTTTCTTT
TRBV7-2	TRBJ2-4	NA	TRBD1	CASSSGTGRTNIQYF	TGTGCCAGCAGCTCAGGGACAGGGAGAACGAACATTCAGTACTTC
TRBV18	TRBJ2-1	NA	NA	CASSLSASYNEQFF	TGTGCCAGCTCGCTATCGGCCTCCTACAATGAGCAGTTCTTC
TRBV7-9	TRBJ2-7	NA	NA	CASSLYVSQTPYEQYF	TGTGCCAGCAGCTTATACGTCTCACAGACACCCTACGAGCAGTACTTC
TRBV6-5	TRBJ2-5	NA	TRBD2	CASRPSGQETQYF	TGTGCCAGCAGGCCTAGCGGACAAGAGACCCAGTACTTC
TRBV5-1	TRBJ1-5	NA	NA	CASSLAGATNQPQHF	TGCGCCAGCAGCTTGGCCGGGGCTACCAATCAGCCCCAGCATTTT